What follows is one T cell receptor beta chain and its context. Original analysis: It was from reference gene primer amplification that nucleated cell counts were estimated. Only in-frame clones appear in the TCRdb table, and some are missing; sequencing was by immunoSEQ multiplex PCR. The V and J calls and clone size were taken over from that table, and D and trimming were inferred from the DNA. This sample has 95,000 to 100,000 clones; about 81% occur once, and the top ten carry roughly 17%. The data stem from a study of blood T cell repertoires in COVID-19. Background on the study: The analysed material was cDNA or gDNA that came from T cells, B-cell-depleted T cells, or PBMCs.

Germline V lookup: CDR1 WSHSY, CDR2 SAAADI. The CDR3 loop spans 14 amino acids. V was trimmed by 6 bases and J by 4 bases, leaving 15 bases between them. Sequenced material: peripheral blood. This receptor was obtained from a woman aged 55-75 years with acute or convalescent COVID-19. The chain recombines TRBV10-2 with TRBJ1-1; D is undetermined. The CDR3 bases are TGCGCCAGCAGAAGCTTCCCGGTTGGCACTGAAGCTTTCTTT. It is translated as CASRSFPVGTEAFF.